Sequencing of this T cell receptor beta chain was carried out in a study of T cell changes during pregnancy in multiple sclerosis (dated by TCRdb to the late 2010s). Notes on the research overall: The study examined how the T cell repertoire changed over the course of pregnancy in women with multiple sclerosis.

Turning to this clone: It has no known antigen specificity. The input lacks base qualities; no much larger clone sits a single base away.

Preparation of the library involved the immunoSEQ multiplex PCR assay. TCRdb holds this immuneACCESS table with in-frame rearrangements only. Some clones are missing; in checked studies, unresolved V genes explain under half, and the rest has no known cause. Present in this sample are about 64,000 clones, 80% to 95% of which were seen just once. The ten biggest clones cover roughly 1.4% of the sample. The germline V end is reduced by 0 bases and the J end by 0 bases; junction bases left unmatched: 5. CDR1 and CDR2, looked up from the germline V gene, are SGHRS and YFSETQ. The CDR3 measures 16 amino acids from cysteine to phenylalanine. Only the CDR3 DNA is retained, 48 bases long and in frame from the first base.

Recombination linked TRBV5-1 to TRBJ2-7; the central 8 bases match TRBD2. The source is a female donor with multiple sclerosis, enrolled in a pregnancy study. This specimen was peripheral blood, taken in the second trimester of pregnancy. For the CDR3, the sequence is CASSLGSSGSSYEQYF. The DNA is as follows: TGCGCCAGCAGCTTGGGTTCTAGCGGGTCCTCCTACGAGCAGTACTTC.